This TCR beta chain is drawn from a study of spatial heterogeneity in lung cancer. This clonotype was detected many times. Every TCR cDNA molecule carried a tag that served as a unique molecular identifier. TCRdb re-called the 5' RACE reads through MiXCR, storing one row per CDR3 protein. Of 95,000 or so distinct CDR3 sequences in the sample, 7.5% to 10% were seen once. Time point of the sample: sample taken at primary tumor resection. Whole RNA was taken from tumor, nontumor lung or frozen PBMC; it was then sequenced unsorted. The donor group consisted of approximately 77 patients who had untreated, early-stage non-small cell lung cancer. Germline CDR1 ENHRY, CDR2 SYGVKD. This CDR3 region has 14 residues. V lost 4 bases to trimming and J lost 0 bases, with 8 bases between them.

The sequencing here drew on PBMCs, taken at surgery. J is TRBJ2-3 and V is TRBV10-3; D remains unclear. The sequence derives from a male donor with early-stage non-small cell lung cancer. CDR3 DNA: TGTGCCATCAGTGGGTTCTCTAGCACAGATACGCAGTATTTT. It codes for CAISGFSSTDTQYF.